These 30 T cell receptor beta chains originate from one sample sequenced in a study of blood T cells in healthy people across ages (dated by TCRdb to the mid-2010s). The library was built by means of 5' RACE. Sequencing relied on an Illumina HiSeq 2500. A second PCR of roughly 6 to 11 cycles was run with a J-beta primer mix and a sample-barcoded 5' primer. TCRdb took the public reads, trimmed them with fastp at Q25, ran MiXCR for clone calling and kept in-frame beta chains. Here each entry gathers all rows of one CDR3 protein and keeps the most common genes and DNA. The sample table contains 1.5 million to 2 million distinct CDR3 sequences; only one count was recorded for approximately 50% of them. The ten largest clones add up to 2.1% of the sample. Sequences were obtained from blood. Source of these receptors: a woman aged 40 to 50 in good health.

This clonotype came up a few times. The rearrangement uses TRBV7-2 and TRBJ1-1; possible D gene TRBD1, 6 bases. This CDR3 is built from 14 residues. The V end was cut by 5 bases, the J end by 1 base, with 11 bases between. CDR1 and CDR2 (germline): SGHTA, FQGNSA. The CDR3 nucleotides are TGTGCCAGCAGCGCGAGGACAGAGAACACTGAAGCTTTCTTT. It codes for CASSARTENTEAFF. The variable domain in full, completed from reference TRBV7-2 and TRBJ1-1, reads GAGVSQSPSNKVTEKGKDVELRCDPISGHTALYWYRQSLGQGLEFLIYFQGNSAPDKSGLPSDRFSAERTGGSVSTLTIQRTQQEDSAVYLCASSARTENTEAFFGQGTRLTVV.

The V and J genes are TRBV4-3 and TRBJ1-6; D uncertain. Trimming pared 0 bases from V and 4 bases from J, leaving 10 bases between. CDR3 size: 16 residues. CDR1 and CDR2 from the germline V gene are LGHNA and YSLEER. The CDR3 sequence: CASSQEPGFYNSPLHF. The CDR3 region has the DNA TGCGCCAGCAGCCAAGAGCCCGGGTTTTATAATTCACCCCTCCACTTT.

V and J are TRBV20-1 and TRBJ2-7; D tentatively reads TRBD1 or TRBD2 (6 bases each). The tail of the sequence fits TRBJ2-5 better, so the J call may be wrong. This CDR3 is built from 13 residues. Germline V gene data show CDR1 as DFQATT and CDR2 as SNEGSKA (reference sequence). This chain's CDR3 is CSAPPRGRETQYF. The DNA of the CDR3 is TGCAGTGCTCCTCCCCGGGGGCGGGAGACCCAGTACTTC.

This clonotype was counted a few times. One junction end does not reproduce the germline sequence, and a read error may be involved. The chain recombines TRBV4-3 with TRBJ2-4; D may be TRBD1 (6 bases). This CDR3 has 13 residues. The V gene's germline CDR1 is LGHNA and CDR2 YSLEER. CDR3 in DNA: TGCGCCAGCGGCCAGGGGCCCCAAAACATTCAGTACTTC. Its translation: CASGQGPQNIQYF.

The chain combines TRBV27 with TRBJ2-4; possible D gene TRBD1, 6 bases. CDR1 is MNHEY and CDR2 is SMNVEV in the germline V gene (reference sequence). This CDR3 region has 14 residues. V was cut by 2 bases and J by 5 bases, with 10 bases left in between. CDR3 in amino acids: CASSLQGNQNIQYF. For the CDR3, the DNA is TGTGCCAGCAGTTTACAGGGGAATCAAAACATTCAGTACTTC.

This clonotype has only a few counts. This chain joins TRBV28 and TRBJ2-3; 7 nucleotides agree with TRBD1. This CDR3 contains 15 residues. The germline gives CDR1 MDHEN, CDR2 SYDVKM. The V segment lost 5 bases and the J segment 2 bases; nucleotides outside the gene matches: 7. The CDR3 loop is CASSPGQADTDTQYF. Here the CDR3 DNA reads TGTGCCAGCAGTCCCGGACAGGCTGACACAGATACGCAGTATTTT. The full variable domain, its missing parts supplied by reference TRBV28 and TRBJ2-3, is DVKVTQSSRYLVKRTGEKVFLECVQDMDHENMFWYRQDPGLGLRLIYFSYDVKMKEKGDIPEGYSVSREKKERFSLILESASTNQTSMYLCASSPGQADTDTQYFGPGTRLTVL.

This chain links TRBV2 with TRBJ2-5; D remains ambiguous. The CDR3 spans 13 residues. Trimming took 10 bases from V and 4 from J, leaving 16 bases between them. Germline V CDR1 and CDR2: SNHLY, FYNNEI. CDR3 coding DNA: TGTGCCACCACCGGCGGAGTGCGAGAGACCCAGTACTTC. Its protein is CATTGGVRETQYF.

The chain joins TRBV2 to TRBJ1-2, with 7 bases matching TRBD1. Germline lookup yields CDR1 SNHLY and CDR2 FYNNEI. V lost 6 bases, J lost 5 bases, and 9 bases stayed unmatched. The CDR3 length is 14 residues. As DNA, the CDR3 is TGTGCCAGCAGCCGCCAGTCACAGGGGTATGGCTACACCTTC. Protein sequence: CASSRQSQGYGYTF. The variable domain in full, completed from reference TRBV2 and TRBJ1-2, reads EPEVTQTPSHQVTQMGQEVILRCVPISNHLYFYWYRQILGQKVEFLVSFYNNEISEKSEIFDDQFSVERPDGSNFTLKIRSTKLEDSAMYFCASSRQSQGYGYTFGSGTRLTVV.

The chain combines TRBV3-1 with TRBJ2-3; 8 nucleotides agree with TRBD2. Germline CDR1 reads LGHDT; CDR2 reads YNNKEL (reference sequence). This CDR3 is 16 amino acids long. J was trimmed by 2 bases and V by 0 bases; bases with no gene match: 4. The CDR3 protein is CASSQEGAGDTDTQYF. In nucleotides, the CDR3 is TGTGCCAGCAGCCAAGAAGGAGCGGGGGACACAGATACGCAGTATTTT.

This clonotype has more than one count but fewer than ten. J is TRBJ2-5 and V is TRBV28, with 8 bases lining up with TRBD1. CDR3 length: 15 amino acids. Per the germline V gene, CDR1 is MDHEN and CDR2 is SYDVKM. Trimming at V came to 1 base and at J to 4 bases, leaving 5 bases not matched to a gene. CDR3 region: CASSLFQGAAETQYF. The CDR3 DNA reads TGTGCCAGCAGTTTATTCCAGGGGGCTGCAGAGACCCAGTACTTC.

The genes are TRBV20-1 and TRBJ1-5; 7 nucleotides agree with TRBD1. V shed 7 bases and J 4 bases; nucleotides not matched to a gene: 13. Germline CDR1 is DFQATT and CDR2 is SNEGSKA (reference sequence). The CDR3 loop spans 15 amino acids. In DNA, the CDR3 is TGCAGTGGGTTAATGGCAGGGGGGTCAAATCAGCCCCAGCATTTT. This translates into CSGLMAGGSNQPQHF.

This chain links TRBV27 with TRBJ2-7; a possible D gene is TRBD2 (5 bases). V lost 8 bases and J 2 bases, leaving 16 bases between the germline ends. This CDR3 has 14 residues. CDR1 and CDR2 from the germline V gene are MNHEY and SMNVEV (reference sequence). As DNA, the CDR3 is TGTGCCAGCGGCCCGGGAAGCGACCCCTACGAGCAGTACTTC. Its protein product is CASGPGSDPYEQYF.

In its sample, this clonotype was seen a few times. The V call is TRBV29-1, the J call TRBJ2-6, with a tentative D call TRBD2 (5 bases). The CDR3 has 13 residues. With 5 bases removed from V and 1 base from J, the gap between germline ends came to 6 bases. Germline-derived CDR1 and CDR2 are SQVTM and ANQGSEA. This chain's CDR3 is CSVWESGANVLTF. CDR3 sequence (DNA): TGCAGCGTTTGGGAGTCTGGGGCCAACGTCCTGACTTTC.

The V gene is TRBV7-2, the J gene TRBJ1-2; D might be TRBD1 (6 bases). CDR1 and CDR2 (germline): SGHTA, FQGNSA. The CDR3 is 13 residues long. The V and J ends lost 7 bases and 3 bases respectively, with 12 bases between them. CDR3 sequence: CASTQGTHYGYTF. CDR3 sequence (DNA): TGTGCCAGCACCCAGGGGACACACTATGGCTACACCTTC.

This clonotype came up a few times. The chain has TRBV20-1 and TRBJ2-5, with 9 nucleotides matching TRBD1. J lost 2 bases, V lost 6 bases, and 10 bases had no gene match. CDR1 and CDR2 (germline): DFQATT, SNEGSKA (reference sequence). There are 15 residues in the CDR3. The CDR3 region is CSANHRGRIQETQYF. CDR3 in DNA: TGCAGTGCCAATCACAGGGGGCGAATTCAAGAGACCCAGTACTTC.

CDR3 sequence: CASSTGGTSRTETQYF. The CDR3 DNA reads as TGTGCCTCCTCCACGGGGGGAACCTCCAGGACAGAGACCCAGTACTTC. V and J are TRBV9 and TRBJ2-5, with TRBD2 matching over 7 bases. Germline V gives CDR1 SGDLS, CDR2 YYNGEE. V shed 10 bases and J 4 bases; nucleotides not matched to a gene: 19. This CDR3 region has 16 residues.

The chain has TRBV29-1 and TRBJ1-1; possibly TRBD1 for D (5 bases). In germline, CDR1 is SQVTM, CDR2 ANQGSEA. Trimming removed 3 bases from V and 2 bases from J, with 13 bases in between. This CDR3 has 14 residues. CDR3 region: CSVDSGGVNTEAFF. For the CDR3, the DNA is TGCAGCGTTGATAGTGGGGGGGTAAACACTGAAGCTTTCTTT.

The chain links TRBV7-2 to TRBJ2-3; 11 bases match TRBD2. The CDR3 loop spans 17 amino acids. With V trimmed by 5 bases and J by 4 bases, 11 bases remained unmatched. Germline CDR1 and CDR2: SGHTA and FQGNSA. CDR3 sequence (DNA): TGTGCCAGCAGCCCCGTGTTAGCGGGGGGGCGCCCAGATACGCAGTATTTT. Its translation: CASSPVLAGGRPDTQYF. Supplemented by reference TRBV7-2 and TRBJ2-3, the full variable domain reads GAGVSQSPSNKVTEKGKDVELRCDPISGHTALYWYRQSLGQGLEFLIYFQGNSAPDKSGLPSDRFSAERTGGSVSTLTIQRTQQEDSAVYLCASSPVLAGGRPDTQYFGPGTRLTVL.

The chain uses TRBV24-1 and TRBJ2-1; 14 positions match TRBD2. After removal of 4 bases from V and 1 base from J, the junction contained 8 bases not matched to a gene. The germline V gene has CDR1 KGHDR and CDR2 SFDVKD. The CDR3 contains 19 residues. Here the CDR3 DNA reads TGTGCCACCAGTGACCCTGGGACTAGCGGGGGTAGGTCCTACAATGAGCAGTTCTTC. This gives the protein CATSDPGTSGGRSYNEQFF.

Only a few counts were recorded for this clonotype. V is TRBV20-1 and J is TRBJ2-5; the D gene is possibly TRBD2 (6 bases). The CDR3 extends over 14 amino acids. The germline CDR1 and CDR2 sequences are DFQATT and SNEGSKA (reference sequence). The V end was cut by 4 bases, the J end by 2 bases, with 14 bases between. This CDR3 is CSATTRLEQETQYF. The CDR3 nucleotides are TGCAGTGCTACCACAAGACTAGAGCAAGAGACCCAGTACTTC.

The table lists this clonotype with a few counts. The chain uses TRBV27 and TRBJ2-1, with TRBD1 matching 7 bases. The junction had 6 bases not matched to a gene; V was cut back by 10 bases and J by 3 bases. The CDR3 length is 13 residues. CDR1 and CDR2 (germline): MNHEY, SMNVEV (reference sequence). In DNA, the CDR3 is TGTGCCACCGGACAGGATAGCTACAATGAGCAGTTCTTC. Translated: CATGQDSYNEQFF.

There are a few counts of this clonotype. The CDR3 loop reads CASSLGGSYNEQYF. As DNA, the CDR3 is TGTGCCAGCAGCTTGGGGGGTTCCTACAATGAGCAGTACTTC. This sequence joins TRBV11-2 and TRBJ2-1; perhaps TRBD2 as D (6 bases). The end of the DNA fits TRBJ2-7 better, so the J call may be wrong. Germline CDR1 and CDR2: SGHAT and FQNNGV. This CDR3 has 14 amino acids.

The chain uses TRBV4-3 and TRBJ2-7; TRBD1 agrees at 12 bases. Germline loops: CDR1 LGHNA, CDR2 YSLEER. This CDR3 spans 17 amino acids. The V and J ends lost 1 base and 6 bases, in that order; junction bases with no gene match: 10. The CDR3 loop is CASSQGHAGTGGSEQYF. CDR3 nucleotide sequence: TGCGCCAGCAGCCAAGGACATGCCGGGACAGGGGGCTCCGAGCAGTACTTC.

The J gene is TRBJ2-5, the V gene TRBV27; D may match TRBD1 or TRBD2 (6 bases each). CDR1 and CDR2 from the germline V gene are MNHEY and SMNVEV (reference sequence). This CDR3 has 15 amino acids. Trimming removed 8 bases at V and 4 bases at J, with 20 bases between. The CDR3 protein is CASRQPRGAVETQYF. CDR3 nucleotides: TGTGCCAGCCGGCAACCGAGGGGGGCCGTAGAGACCCAGTACTTC.

Worth noting for this clonotype: A junction boundary mismatches the germline segment, possibly from a read error. The V gene is TRBV20-1, the J gene TRBJ2-5; tentative D call: TRBD2 (6 bases). CDR1 is DFQATT, CDR2 SNEGSKA, per germline (reference sequence). The CDR3 length is 14 residues. The CDR3 spells CGARGGGFQETQYF. The CDR3, as DNA: TGCGGTGCTAGAGGTGGGGGGTTCCAAGAGACCCAGTACTTC.

This chain connects TRBV7-2 to TRBJ2-5, with D maybe TRBD2 (6 bases). Per the germline V gene, CDR1 is SGHTA and CDR2 is FQGNSA. The V end lost 6 bases, the J end lost 6 bases, and 17 bases lay between the germline ends. This CDR3 spans 14 amino acids. The CDR3 is CASRKTVEGKTQYF. As DNA, the CDR3 is TGTGCCAGCAGGAAGACAGTGGAGGGGAAGACCCAGTACTTC.

This clonotype showed up just a few times. This sequence joins TRBV3-1 and TRBJ1-2; 8 bases line up with TRBD1. In germline, CDR1 is LGHDT, CDR2 YNNKEL (reference sequence). V shed 2 bases, J shed 6 bases, and the junction held 11 bases outside the gene matches. The CDR3 spans 16 residues. The CDR3 protein is CASSQSLRGRGDGYTF. CDR3 DNA sequence: TGTGCCAGCAGCCAATCTCTCAGGGGGCGCGGCGATGGCTACACCTTC.

V gene TRBV10-3 combines with J gene TRBJ1-6; maybe TRBD1 (6 bases). Germline V gene data show CDR1 as ENHRY and CDR2 as SYGVKD. CDR3 size: 15 residues. V gave up 6 bases and J gave up 10 bases, with 19 bases separating them. The DNA for the CDR3 is TGTGCCATCAGCGAGGCCTCAGGGGAAAGCTCACCCCTCCACTTT. It codes for CAISEASGESSPLHF.

The chain joins TRBV6-2 or TRBV6-3 to TRBJ1-5, with 10 bases identical to TRBD1. The CDR3 is 13 residues long. V lost 10 bases, J lost 5 bases, and 5 bases stayed unmatched. The germline gives CDR1 MNHEY, CDR2 SVGEGT. The CDR3 here is CAIRGTGDQPQHF. The CDR3 DNA reads TGTGCCATACGGGGGACAGGGGATCAGCCCCAGCATTTT.

The chain uses TRBV5-1 and TRBJ2-6, with 14 bases identical to TRBD2. The J segment lost 0 bases and the V segment lost 2 bases, leaving 7 bases of the junction unmatched. Germline CDR1 reads SGHRS; CDR2 reads YFSETQ. The CDR3 is 20 residues long. This CDR3 is CASSFPGTSGGPSGANVLTF. The CDR3 DNA reads as TGCGCCAGCAGCTTCCCCGGGACTAGCGGGGGTCCCTCTGGGGCCAACGTCCTGACTTTC.